Each of the 9 T cell receptor beta chains below was sequenced from the same sample in a study of shared clonotypes between healthy human individuals. Libraries were prepared by immunoSEQ multiplex PCR; TCRdb keeps only in-frame clonotypes and omits some of them. The table has 900,000 to 1,200,000 clones, about four fifths seen once. The specimen was memory CD4+ T cells from PBMCs. Subset: CD45RA-negative fraction. The receptors were gathered from a young man in good health. Some clones in this sample may be carry-over from other donors' samples.

V and J are TRBV7-8 and TRBJ1-4, with unresolved D. V was cut by 5 bases and J by 7 bases, with 8 bases left in between. Looked up from germline, CDR1 is SGHVS and CDR2 is FQNEAQ. This CDR3 has 12 amino acids. The DNA of the CDR3 is TGTGCCAGCAGCCTACTCGGTGAAAAACTGTTTTTT. Amino acids: CASSLLGEKLFF.

This clone was seen once. The chain uses TRBV7-3 and TRBJ2-3; tentatively, D is TRBD2 (5 bases). Germline loops: CDR1 SGHTA, CDR2 FQGTGA. V was clipped by 5 bases and J by 4 bases, with 13 bases between them. This CDR3 contains 14 residues. The CDR3 loop reads CASSRADRADTQYF. DNA for the CDR3: TGTGCCAGCAGCCGAGCGGATCGGGCAGATACGCAGTATTTT. Filled out from reference TRBV7-3 and TRBJ2-3, the complete variable domain reads GAGVSQTPSNKVTEKGKYVELRCDPISGHTALYWYRQSLGQGPEFLIYFQGTGAADDSGLPNDRFFAVRPEGSVSTLKIQRTERGDSAVYLCASSRADRADTQYFGPGTRLTVL.

The rearrangement joins TRBV5-1 to TRBJ2-7; 8 nucleotides line up with TRBD1. The trim removed 0 bases at V and 6 bases at J, leaving 8 bases unmatched. The germline gives CDR1 SGHRS, CDR2 YFSETQ. CDR3 length equals 15 residues. The CDR3 DNA reads as TGCGCCAGCAGCTTGGTAGGGGACAGGAGGGCCGAGCAGTACTTC. Residues: CASSLVGDRRAEQYF.

The chain uses TRBV9 and TRBJ2-1, with D possibly matching TRBD1 (5 bases). The V gene's germline CDR1 is SGDLS and CDR2 YYNGEE. V gave up 4 bases and J gave up 4 bases, with 12 bases separating them. The CDR3 sequence is 14 residues long. CDR3 sequence (DNA): TGTGCCAGCAGCCTAACCGCAGGGTACAATGAGCAGTTCTTC. Translated: CASSLTAGYNEQFF.

This sequence joins TRBV7-2 and TRBJ2-7, with D possibly matching TRBD2 (6 bases). The CDR3 is 16 residues long. Germline V gene data show CDR1 as SGHTA and CDR2 as FQGNSA. V was cut by 5 bases and J by 4 bases, with 21 bases left in between. As DNA, the CDR3 is TGTGCCAGCAGCCCATCCGGAGCGGGCCTCCCTTACGAGCAGTACTTC. It codes for CASSPSGAGLPYEQYF.

J is TRBJ2-7 and V is TRBV13; 8 bases match TRBD2. From germline, CDR1 is PRHDT and CDR2 FYEKMQ (reference sequence). The CDR3 totals 13 residues. V was pared by 2 bases and J by 6 bases, with 3 bases of the junction left unmatched. In DNA, the CDR3 is TGTGCCAGCAGCTTAACGGGGGGGGCCGAGCAGTACTTC. This codes for CASSLTGGAEQYF.

This chain uses TRBV2 with TRBJ1-1; TRBD1 is a possible D gene (6 bases). This CDR3 comprises 13 residues. CDR1 is SNHLY and CDR2 is FYNNEI in the germline V gene. The V and J ends lost 7 bases and 8 bases respectively, with 17 bases between them. For the CDR3, the DNA is TGTGCCAGCACGTTAACAGGGCGCAGCGAAGCTTTCTTT. It translates to CASTLTGRSEAFF.

In this sample, this clone turned up a few times. The chain is built from TRBV9 and TRBJ1-1; D is uncertain. The CDR3 consists of 13 residues. Germline values: CDR1 SGDLS, CDR2 YYNGEE. Trimming pared 2 bases from V and 5 bases from J, leaving 10 bases between. CDR3 residues: CASSVGTTTEAFF. The CDR3 DNA follows: TGTGCCAGCAGCGTGGGAACCACGACTGAAGCTTTCTTT.

This clone came up a few times. Other DNA variants within this sample encode the same CDR3. This chain uses TRBV7-9 with TRBJ2-7; tentatively, D is TRBD1 or TRBD2 (5 bases each). CDR1 is SEHNR and CDR2 is FQNEAQ in the germline V gene (reference sequence). V was trimmed by 3 bases and J by 4 bases, leaving 10 bases between them. This CDR3 is 13 amino acids long. CDR3 residues: CASSLGVGYEQYF. CDR3 DNA: TGTGCCAGCAGCTTGGGGGTTGGGTACGAGCAGTACTTC. The full variable domain, with the rest looked up from reference TRBV7-9 and TRBJ2-7, is DTGVSQNPRHKITKRGQNVTFRCDPISEHNRLYWYRQTLGQGPEFLTYFQNEAQLEKSRLLSDRFSAERPKGSFSTLEIQRTEQGDSAMYLCASSLGVGYEQYFGPGTRLTVT.